These 20 T cell receptor beta chains share one sample of origin, sequenced in a study of control samples from healthy donors and cancer patients. TCRdb's copy holds only in-frame clones and misses some; the assay was immunoSEQ multiplex PCR. Of about 250,000 clones listed, roughly four fifths are singletons. The sample comprised PBMCs. The origin of the receptors is a woman aged 55-70 years with lung cancer.

The chain recombines TRBV5-4 with TRBJ2-7; D remains unclear. The germline CDR1 and CDR2 sequences are SGHNT and YYREEE (reference sequence). The germline V and J ends were trimmed by 2 bases and 6 bases, with 18 bases remaining between them. This CDR3 spans 15 amino acids. The CDR3 bases are TGTGCCAGCAGCTTAGGTCTGGACGGGTTTTCCGAGCAGTACTTC. Translated: CASSLGLDGFSEQYF.

This clone was detected a few times. The chain joins TRBV9 to TRBJ2-7; either TRBD1 or TRBD2 may supply D (6 bases each). Per germline, CDR1 SGDLS and CDR2 YYNGEE. Trimming took 3 bases from V and 5 from J, leaving 15 bases between them. CDR3 length: 14 residues. The CDR3 sequence: CASSAGGGFHEQYF. In DNA, the CDR3 is TGTGCCAGCAGCGCAGGAGGGGGGTTCCACGAGCAGTACTTC.

The V call is TRBV7-7, the J call TRBJ2-1; either TRBD1 or TRBD2 may supply D (5 bases each). The germline gives CDR1 SSHAT, CDR2 FNYEAQ (reference sequence). Trimming left V 5 bases short and J 11 bases short, with 13 bases between. The CDR3 consists of 12 residues. This CDR3 reads CASSDGTAKQFF. Here the CDR3 DNA reads TGTGCCAGCAGCGACGGGACGGCGAAGCAGTTCTTC.

This chain links TRBV20-1 with TRBJ1-2; D is unresolved. The length of the CDR3 is 11 residues. V gave up 2 bases and J gave up 6 bases, with 7 bases separating them. The germline CDR1 and CDR2 sequences are DFQATT and SNEGSKA (reference sequence). CDR3 residues: CSARPVDGYTF. CDR3 DNA: TGCAGTGCTAGACCAGTCGATGGCTACACCTTC.

This clone occurred a few times. V usage is TRBV3-1 (or the pseudogene TRBV3-2) and J usage is TRBJ2-4; TRBD1 matches at 10 bases. Germline assignment: CDR1 LGHDT and CDR2 YNNKEL (reference sequence). J was trimmed by 9 bases and V by 1 base; bases with no gene match: 3. The CDR3 extends over 14 amino acids. In DNA, the CDR3 is TGTGCCAGCAGCCAAGGACAGGGGGCTTTCATTCAGTACTTC. Translation gives CASSQGQGAFIQYF.

This sequence joins TRBV6-1 and TRBJ2-7; D remains unclear. V was shortened by 2 bases and J by 4 bases, with 9 bases between the two germline ends. This CDR3 has 13 amino acids. Germline assignment: CDR1 MNHNS and CDR2 SASEGT. The CDR3 protein is CASSEHLGYEQYF. The CDR3 bases are TGTGCCAGCAGTGAACATCTGGGGTACGAGCAGTACTTC.

V usage is TRBV27 and J usage is TRBJ1-6; 7 positions match TRBD1. Germline V gives CDR1 MNHEY, CDR2 SMNVEV (reference sequence). This CDR3 comprises 17 residues. With 4 bases clipped from V and 0 bases from J, the junction kept 6 bases outside the gene matches. The DNA for the CDR3 is TGTGCCAGCAGTTATAGACAGGGTAGCTCCTATAATTCACCCCTCCACTTT. Translation gives CASSYRQGSSYNSPLHF.

V gene TRBV3-1 (or the pseudogene TRBV3-2) combines with J gene TRBJ1-6; D is undetermined. The V gene lost 4 bases and the J gene lost 13 bases, with 17 bases spanning the gap. Germline CDR1 and CDR2: LGHDT and YNNKEL (reference sequence). The CDR3 has 14 residues. In nucleotides, the CDR3 is TGTGCCAGCAGCCGGAGGAGGACGGACTCTCCCCTCCACTTT. Protein sequence: CASSRRRTDSPLHF.

The genes are TRBV2 and TRBJ1-2; TRBD1 is a possible D gene (6 bases). Germline lookup yields CDR1 SNHLY and CDR2 FYNNEI. CDR3 length: 13 amino acids. V shed 8 bases and J shed 4 bases, with 14 bases lying between them. CDR3 bases: TGTGCCAGCTCCCCATGGGGGCGCTATGGCTACACCTTC. Amino acids: CASSPWGRYGYTF.

This chain links TRBV28 with TRBJ2-1; D tentatively reads TRBD1 or TRBD2 (5 bases each). Deletions cut 3 bases from V and 2 bases from J, with 11 bases between. The germline CDR1 and CDR2 sequences are MDHEN and SYDVKM. This CDR3 is 15 amino acids long. The CDR3 DNA reads TGTGCCAGCAGTTTCGGGACGGGGACCTACAATGAGCAGTTCTTC. This translates into CASSFGTGTYNEQFF.

The count of this clone is one. This chain links TRBV7-8 with TRBJ2-5; 8 bases are shared with TRBD2. Germline CDR1 SGHVS, CDR2 FQNEAQ. The CDR3 has 16 residues. After removal of 2 bases from V and 0 bases from J, the junction contained 5 bases not matched to a gene. CDR3 sequence: CASSLTSGGYQETQYF. DNA of the CDR3: TGTGCCAGCAGCTTAACCAGCGGGGGATACCAAGAGACCCAGTACTTC. The full variable domain, completed using reference TRBV7-8 and TRBJ2-5, is GAGVSQSPRYKVAKRGQDVALRCDPISGHVSLFWYQQALGQGPEFLTYFQNEAQLDKSGLPSDRFFAERPEGSVSTLKIQRTQQEDSAVYLCASSLTSGGYQETQYFGPGTRLLVL.

The CDR3 nucleotides are TGTGCCAGCTCACCGCGGACGATCTCTGGAAACACCATATATTTT. It encodes CASSPRTISGNTIYF. The chain carries TRBV18 and TRBJ1-3; D is undetermined. Germline V gives CDR1 KGHSH, CDR2 LQKENI. The CDR3 sequence is 15 residues long. Between the trimmed V and J ends, which lost 3 bases and 0 bases, there was a span of 9 bases.

The chain recombines TRBV19 with TRBJ1-2; TRBD1 is a possible D gene (6 bases). The V gene lost 4 bases and the J gene lost 8 bases, with 14 bases spanning the gap. Germline values: CDR1 LNHDA, CDR2 SQIVND (reference sequence). The CDR3 extends over 13 amino acids. The CDR3 sequence is CASSTYRDGGYTF. For the CDR3, the DNA is TGTGCCAGTAGTACCTACAGGGACGGGGGCTACACCTTC.

The chain recombines TRBV19 with TRBJ2-7; 7 nucleotides match TRBD1. The trim removed 5 bases at V and 1 base at J, leaving 5 bases unmatched. The CDR3 is 14 amino acids. CDR1 and CDR2 (germline): LNHDA, SQIVND (reference sequence). The CDR3: CASSRRQGSYEQYF. The CDR3 DNA is TGTGCCAGTAGTCGGAGACAGGGATCCTACGAGCAGTACTTC.

Comments on this clone: It is unclear where the CDR3 begins or ends on the DNA, so no DNA is shown, and the CDR3 is as TCRdb lists it. This chain uses TRBV20-1 with TRBJ2-2; TRBD2 is the table's D call, not checked against the DNA. CDR1 is DFQATT, CDR2 SNEGSKA, per germline (reference sequence). With termini counted, the CDR3 has 18 amino acids. CDR3 protein: CSASTSASGSSNTGELFF.

The chain uses TRBV18 and TRBJ2-5; D not resolved. The CDR3 totals 14 residues. CDR1 is KGHSH and CDR2 is LQKENI in the germline V gene. Trimming pared 3 bases from V and 7 bases from J, leaving 15 bases between. The CDR3, as DNA: TGTGCCAGCTCACCGAACTCGACCCGGTGGACCCAGTACTTC. Translating gives CASSPNSTRWTQYF.

The V gene is TRBV28, the J gene TRBJ1-2; TRBD1 agrees at 7 bases. After removal of 6 bases from V and 4 bases from J, the junction contained 5 bases not matched to a gene. The length of the CDR3 is 13 residues. Per germline, CDR1 MDHEN and CDR2 SYDVKM. The CDR3 loop reads CASRPGQSYGYTF. Written as DNA, the CDR3 is TGTGCCAGCAGACCGGGACAGTCCTATGGCTACACCTTC.

The chain uses TRBV10-3 and TRBJ2-1; TRBD2 matches 8 bases. Trimming at V came to 6 bases and at J to 9 bases, leaving 10 bases not matched to a gene. The CDR3 sequence is 14 residues long. Per germline, CDR1 ENHRY and CDR2 SYGVKD. The CDR3 DNA reads as TGTGCCATCAGGAGCGGGACTAGTGCTGCTGAGCAGTTCTTC. Translated, it gives CAIRSGTSAAEQFF.

V gene TRBV9 combines with J gene TRBJ1-1; 7 positions agree with TRBD1. The CDR3 sequence is 15 residues long. Germline CDR1 and CDR2: SGDLS and YYNGEE. The V segment lost 4 bases and the J segment 4 bases; nucleotides outside the gene matches: 10. CDR3 sequence (DNA): TGTGCCAGCAGCCCTTCGACAGGGTTGATCACTGAAGCTTTCTTT. The encoded protein is CASSPSTGLITEAFF.

This clone has only a few counts. V and J are TRBV2 and TRBJ1-1; 8 nucleotides line up with TRBD1. The CDR3 contains 15 residues. Trimming removed 3 bases from V and 0 bases from J; junction bases left unmatched: 3. Germline lookup yields CDR1 SNHLY and CDR2 FYNNEI. In nucleotides, the CDR3 is TGTGCCAGCAGTGATAGGACAGGGCTGAACACTGAAGCTTTCTTT. Protein sequence: CASSDRTGLNTEAFF.